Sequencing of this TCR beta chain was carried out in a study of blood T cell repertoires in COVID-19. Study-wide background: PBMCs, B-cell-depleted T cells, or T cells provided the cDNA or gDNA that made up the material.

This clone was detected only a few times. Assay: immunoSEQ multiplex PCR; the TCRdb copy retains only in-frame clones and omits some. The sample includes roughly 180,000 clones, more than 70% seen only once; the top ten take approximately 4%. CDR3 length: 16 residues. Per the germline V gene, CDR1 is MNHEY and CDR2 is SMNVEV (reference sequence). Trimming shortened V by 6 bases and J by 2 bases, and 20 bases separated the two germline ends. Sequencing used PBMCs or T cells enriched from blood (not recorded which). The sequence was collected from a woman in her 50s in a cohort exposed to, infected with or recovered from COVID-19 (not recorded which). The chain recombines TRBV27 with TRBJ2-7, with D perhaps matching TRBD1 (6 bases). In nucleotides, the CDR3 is TGTGCCAGCAGCCGGACAGCCAGATTTGGGACCTACGAGCAGTACTTC. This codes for CASSRTARFGTYEQYF.